The clone carrying this T cell receptor (beta chain) was counted a single time. Its target is not known. This record belongs to a study of PD-1 blockade in classical Hodgkin lymphoma. General study points: Reported findings placed baseline TCR diversity lower in newly diagnosed patients (compared with healthy donors).

After removal of 6 bases from V and 7 bases from J, the junction contained 4 bases not matched to a gene. The CDR3 extends over 12 amino acids. Germline V CDR1 and CDR2: MNHEY, SMNVEV (reference sequence). TCRdb's copy holds only in-frame clones and misses some; the assay was immunoSEQ multiplex PCR. This sample has about 28,000 clones, with just under 80% found just once. No patient escaped relapse after autologous stem cell transplantation, and brentuximab vedotin exposure varied. The receptor comes from a human donor with classical Hodgkin lymphoma. Sample: peripheral blood mononuclear cells (PBMCs), taken before the second cycle of nivolumab. The gene calls are TRBV27 and TRBJ1-2; 8 positions agree with TRBD1. DNA of the CDR3: TGTGCCAGCAGAGGGACAGGAGGTGGCTACACCTTC. The encoded protein is CASRGTGGGYTF.